This TCR beta chain was observed in a study of Ad26.COV2.S vaccination and SARS-CoV-2 variants. Overall study results and limits: After vaccination, substantial breadth of spike-specific CD8+ and CD4+ responses was reported.

Profiled with immunoSEQ multiplex PCR; TCRdb holds only in-frame clones, not every one. The table records about 400,000 clones, roughly 90% of them present only once. The CDR3 has 13 amino acids. Germline CDR1 KGHSH, CDR2 LQKENI. V lost 6 bases, J lost 7 bases, and 6 bases stayed unmatched. Treatment meaning: over 15 received Ad26.COV2.S at low or high dose, single or two shots; a few received placebo; per-sample allocation not given. Sample collection was performed on day 63 after the first vaccine or placebo injection. With respect to this clone: Its specificity is not known.

The specimen was peripheral blood, collected in a trial of Ad26.COV2.S vaccine versus placebo. The receptor comes from a person between 18 and 60 years old who received the Ad26.COV2.S COVID-19 vaccine or a placebo. The chain joins TRBV18 to TRBJ2-7; 10 nucleotides match TRBD1. DNA of the CDR3: TGTGCCAGCTCCCCGGACAGGGGGGGGGAGCAGTACTTC. Its protein product is CASSPDRGGEQYF. Full variable domain (remainder filled in from reference TRBV18 and TRBJ2-7): NAGVMQNPRHLVRRRGQEARLRCSPMKGHSHVYWYRQLPEEGLKFMVYLQKENIIDESGMPKERFSAEFPKEGPSILRIQQVVRGDSAAYFCASSPDRGGEQYFGPGTRLTVT.